This T cell receptor beta chain was sequenced in a study of shared T cell receptors in the human thymus. Trimming shortened V by 7 bases and J by 0 bases, and 17 bases separated the two germline ends. The germline gives CDR1 MNHNY, CDR2 SVGAGI (reference sequence). CDR3 length: 16 amino acids. Data came from immunoSEQ multiplex PCR; TCRdb stores just in-frame clones and leaves some out. The table includes 550,000 to 800,000 clones, 70% to 90% detected once. These sequences were also reported in another study, on human thymus T cells. As that study records: In corrective heart surgery, resections were taken, and these provided the thymus tissue.

This sequence joins TRBV6-6 and TRBJ2-3; D remains unclear. The sequence was obtained from a girl in the first two years of life with a congenital heart defect. The sample consisted of thymocytes. CDR3 in DNA: TGTGCCAGCATCCCCCGGCGGCCTACTAGCACAGATACGCAGTATTTT. This gives the protein CASIPRRPTSTDTQYF.